Ten or more counts support the clone carrying this T cell receptor (beta chain). Its specificity is unknown. CDR3 length: 15 amino acids. The V gene's germline CDR1 is SQVTM and CDR2 ANQGSEA. The V end lost 0 bases, the J end lost 4 bases, and 14 bases lay between the germline ends. These data originate in a study of T-cell reconstitution after alpha-beta-depleted transplantation in children. Researchers prepared the TCRbeta library using unique molecular identifiers, the study reports. TCRdb re-called the PCR reads through MiXCR, storing one row per CDR3 protein. This sample has around 25,000 distinct CDR3 sequences, with about 18% found just once. Findings of the study overall: Surviving recipient T cells and thymic progenitors underlay high day-60 TCRbeta diversity in some patients. Most T-cell counts and diversity one year after the transplant came from T cells that were newly produced. Several hundred expanded graft clones reportedly gave rise to the alpha-beta T cells present about two months after transplant.

The chain couples TRBV29-1 to TRBJ2-3; D call uncertain. The sequenced sample was PBMCs, mostly from graft donor cells, obtained 60 days after TCRalphabeta/CD19-depleted stem cell transplant. This receptor was identified in a male patient aged 2 to 9 who had a stem cell transplant for acute lymphoblastic leukemia, so the T cells may come from the graft donor. Here the CDR3 reads CSVEDLRYWPDTQYF. CDR3 DNA sequence: TGCAGCGTTGAAGATCTCAGGTATTGGCCAGATACGCAGTATTTT.